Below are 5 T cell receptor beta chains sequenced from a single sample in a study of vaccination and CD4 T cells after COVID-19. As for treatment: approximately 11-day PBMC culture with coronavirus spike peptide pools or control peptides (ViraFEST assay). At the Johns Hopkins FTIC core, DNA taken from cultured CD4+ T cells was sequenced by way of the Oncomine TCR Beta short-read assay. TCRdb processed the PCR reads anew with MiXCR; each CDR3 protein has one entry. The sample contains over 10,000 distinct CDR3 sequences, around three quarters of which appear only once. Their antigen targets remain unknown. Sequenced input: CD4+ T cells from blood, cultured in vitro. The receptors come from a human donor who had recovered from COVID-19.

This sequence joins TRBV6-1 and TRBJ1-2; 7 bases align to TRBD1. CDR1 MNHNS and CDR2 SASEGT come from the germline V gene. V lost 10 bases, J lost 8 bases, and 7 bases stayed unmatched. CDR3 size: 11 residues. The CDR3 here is CAKKTGIGYTF. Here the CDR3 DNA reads TGTGCCAAAAAGACAGGGATAGGCTACACCTTC.

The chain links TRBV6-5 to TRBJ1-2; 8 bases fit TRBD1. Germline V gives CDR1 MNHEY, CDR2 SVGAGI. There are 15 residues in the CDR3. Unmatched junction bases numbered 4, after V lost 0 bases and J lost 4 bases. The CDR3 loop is CASSYSGQGSYGYTF. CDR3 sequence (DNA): TGTGCCAGCAGTTACTCCGGACAGGGTAGCTATGGCTACACCTTC.

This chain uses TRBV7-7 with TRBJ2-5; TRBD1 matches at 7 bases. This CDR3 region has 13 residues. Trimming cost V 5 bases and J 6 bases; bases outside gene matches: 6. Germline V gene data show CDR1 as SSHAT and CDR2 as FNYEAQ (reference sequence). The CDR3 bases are TGTGCCAGCAGCCAGGGACAGTTAAAGACCCAGTACTTC. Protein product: CASSQGQLKTQYF.

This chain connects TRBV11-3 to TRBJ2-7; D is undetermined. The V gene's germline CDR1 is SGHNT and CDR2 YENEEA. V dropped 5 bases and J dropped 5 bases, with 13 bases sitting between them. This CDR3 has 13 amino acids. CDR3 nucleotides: TGTGCCAGCAGCCCGGGTTCACGGAACGAGCAGTACTTC. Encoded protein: CASSPGSRNEQYF.

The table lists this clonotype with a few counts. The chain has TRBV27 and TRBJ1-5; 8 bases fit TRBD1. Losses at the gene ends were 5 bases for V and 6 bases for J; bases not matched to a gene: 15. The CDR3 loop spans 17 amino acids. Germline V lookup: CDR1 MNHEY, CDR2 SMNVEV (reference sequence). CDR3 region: CASSPWTGSLGGQPQHF. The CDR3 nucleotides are TGTGCCAGCAGTCCTTGGACAGGGTCATTAGGTGGTCAGCCCCAGCATTTT.